Each of the 12 T cell receptor beta chains below was sequenced from the same sample in a study of T cells in Graves' hyperthyroidism and ophthalmopathy (dated by TCRdb to between 2019 and 2020). The library was made by multiplex PCR. The sequencing machine was an Illumina HiSeq 2000. The TCR beta CDR3 regions were amplified from RNA transcripts. The TCR CDR3 was subjected to a first round of RT-PCR using the HTBI primer set and the Qiagen OneStep RT-PCR kit. TCRdb trimmed the raw reads at Q25, called clones with MiXCR and kept productive beta chains. All rows with the same CDR3 protein become a single entry with the most common DNA and genes. This sample is represented by about 420,000 distinct CDR3 sequences; 15% to 18% of them were singletons. The ten largest clones capture less than 15% of the sample. Sequencing used blood. Receptors originate from a woman aged 18 to 35 with Graves' hyperthyroidism.

This clonotype was counted many times. This chain uses TRBV3-1 with TRBJ2-6; possible D gene TRBD2, 5 bases. Trimming took 6 bases from V and 3 from J, leaving 12 bases between them. The length of the CDR3 is 15 residues. Germline-derived CDR1 and CDR2 are LGHDT and YNNKEL (reference sequence). CDR3 DNA sequence: TGTGCCAGCAGTAACGGAGGATTTGGGGCCAACGTCCTGACTTTC. This codes for CASSNGGFGANVLTF.

The chain has TRBV20-1 and TRBJ2-1, with 10 bases lining up with TRBD2. The V segment lost 5 bases and the J segment 9 bases; nucleotides outside the gene matches: 16. This CDR3 comprises 16 residues. Germline V CDR1 and CDR2: DFQATT, SNEGSKA (reference sequence). Here the CDR3 reads CSARAGETSGSTEQFF. CDR3 DNA: TGCAGTGCTCGCGCCGGCGAGACTAGCGGGTCAACTGAGCAGTTCTTC.

This clonotype was counted at least ten times. V is TRBV20-1 and J is TRBJ2-3, with D possibly TRBD2 on 6 matching bases. The V end was cut by 3 bases, the J end by 1 base, with 17 bases between. The CDR3 runs to 16 residues. The V gene's germline CDR1 is DFQATT and CDR2 SNEGSKA (reference sequence). CDR3 amino acids: CSARGASGPRTDTQYF. The CDR3 nucleotides are TGCAGTGCTAGGGGAGCCAGCGGGCCTCGCACAGATACGCAGTATTTT.

The sample holds a few counts of this clonotype. The chain is built from TRBV19 and TRBJ2-1; 9 bases line up with TRBD2. The germline V gene encodes CDR1 LNHDA and CDR2 SQIVND (reference sequence). The CDR3 length is 15 residues. With V trimmed by 9 bases and J by 8 bases, 14 bases remained unmatched. CDR3 sequence: CASNPISGSVHEQFF. CDR3 coding DNA: TGTGCCAGCAATCCTATTAGCGGGAGTGTCCATGAGCAGTTCTTC.

There are a few counts of this clonotype. The chain is built from TRBV5-5 and TRBJ2-1; TRBD2 aligns across 9 bases. Germline-derived CDR1 and CDR2 are SGHKS and YYEKEE (reference sequence). The CDR3 length is 20 residues. V trimming: 1 base; J trimming: 8 bases; junction bases outside the gene matches: 22. CDR3 coding DNA: TGTGCCAGCAGCTTGATCATGCTAGCGGGGCTTGGGACACAAAGCGATGAGCAGTTCTTC. Translation: CASSLIMLAGLGTQSDEQFF.

This clonotype was observed many times. The rearrangement uses TRBV7-2 and TRBJ2-7, with D hard to call. Germline lookup yields CDR1 SGHTA and CDR2 FQGNSA. The CDR3 is 15 amino acids. V was shortened by 1 base and J by 2 bases, with 12 bases between the two germline ends. This chain's CDR3 is CASSLGPDAPYEQYF. The CDR3 DNA is TGTGCCAGCAGCTTAGGGCCGGATGCCCCCTACGAGCAGTACTTC.

This clonotype was observed many times. The chain carries TRBV7-8 and TRBJ2-3; D perhaps matches TRBD1 (6 bases). CDR3 size: 15 residues. The germline V gene has CDR1 SGHVS and CDR2 FQNEAQ. Trimming took off 0 bases at V and 6 bases at J, with 13 bases between the two ends. The CDR3: CASSLAGAAVDTQYF. Written as DNA, the CDR3 is TGTGCCAGCAGCTTAGCGGGGGCTGCTGTGGATACGCAGTATTTT. Full variable domain (remainder filled in from reference TRBV7-8 and TRBJ2-3): GAGVSQSPRYKVAKRGQDVALRCDPISGHVSLFWYQQALGQGPEFLTYFQNEAQLDKSGLPSDRFFAERPEGSVSTLKIQRTQQEDSAVYLCASSLAGAAVDTQYFGPGTRLTVL.

This chain links TRBV9 with TRBJ2-1, with a possible D match to TRBD2 (6 bases). The V gene's germline CDR1 is SGDLS and CDR2 YYNGEE. The CDR3 spans 16 residues. Trimming stripped 6 bases from V and 9 bases from J, with 25 bases between. CDR3 residues: CASTLIGEALSGEQFF. In DNA form, the CDR3 reads TGTGCCAGCACCCTGATAGGGGAGGCCCTTTCTGGTGAGCAGTTCTTC.

The gene calls are TRBV9 and TRBJ1-2; TRBD1 agrees at 9 bases. V lost 3 bases and J lost 2; bases outside the gene matches: 14. Germline CDR1 reads SGDLS; CDR2 reads YYNGEE. This CDR3 has 18 amino acids. The CDR3, as DNA: TGTGCCAGCAGCGAGAGAGCAAGGCTCGGGACAGGGAACTATGGCTACACCTTC. Amino acids: CASSERARLGTGNYGYTF.

Only a few counts were recorded for this clonotype. The J gene is TRBJ2-6, the V gene TRBV15; D is unresolved. Trimming left V 3 bases short and J 1 base short, with 13 bases between. This CDR3 has 17 amino acids. Germline CDR1 LNHNV, CDR2 YYDKDF (reference sequence). DNA for the CDR3: TGTGCCACCAGCAGTGAATCTAGTAATTCTGGGGCCAACGTCCTGACTTTC. This translates into CATSSESSNSGANVLTF.

In its sample, this clonotype was seen a few times. This chain uses TRBV7-9 with TRBJ2-3, with no clear D. Trimming stripped 5 bases from V and 0 bases from J, with 9 bases between. Germline V gene lookup returns CDR1 SEHNR and CDR2 FQNEAQ (reference sequence). CDR3 length: 14 amino acids. The CDR3 nucleotides are TGTGCCAGCAGCCCACCGATCAGCACAGATACGCAGTATTTT. This codes for CASSPPISTDTQYF.

This clonotype was picked up many times. The CDR3 loop reads CASSLNRGSETQYF. CDR3 nucleotides: TGTGCCAGCAGTTTAAATCGAGGGTCAGAGACCCAGTACTTC. The rearrangement links TRBV12-3 or TRBV12-4 to TRBJ2-5, with D perhaps matching TRBD2 (5 bases). The CDR3 is made up of 14 amino acids. Trimming removed 2 bases at V and 4 bases at J, with 11 bases between.